The 20 T cell receptor beta chains in this list originate from one sample, sequenced in a study of cytomegalovirus exposure and HLA in healthy donors. PCR used 60 Vbeta primers and 13 Jbeta primers. The table came from immunoSEQ multiplex PCR; TCRdb's copy has only in-frame clones and leaves some out. This repertoire shows about 180,000 clones, just under 80% found once; its top ten account for under 2%. Sequencing was carried out using PBMCs. Every receptor here comes from a woman between 25 and 40 years old in good health and CMV-seronegative.

This clone occurred a few times. The rearrangement links TRBV2 to TRBJ1-3; 7 nucleotides line up with TRBD1. The V and J ends lost 6 bases and 2 bases, in that order; junction bases with no gene match: 7. The CDR3 runs 15 residues. CDR1 SNHLY and CDR2 FYNNEI come from the germline V gene. This chain's CDR3 is CASRYDREPGNTIYF. The CDR3 bases are TGTGCCAGCAGATACGACAGGGAGCCTGGAAACACCATATATTTT.

The V call is TRBV7-3, the J call TRBJ1-2; D is possibly TRBD1 (6 bases). CDR1 is SGHTA and CDR2 is FQGTGA in the germline V gene. Between the trimmed V and J ends, which lost 5 bases and 2 bases, there was a span of 12 bases. The CDR3 loop spans 14 amino acids. This CDR3 is CASSATGLNYGYTF. Here the CDR3 DNA reads TGTGCCAGCAGCGCCACAGGGCTCAACTATGGCTACACCTTC.

A single count supports this clone. The chain employs TRBV6-1 and TRBJ2-4, with 8 bases fitting TRBD1. Germline V lookup: CDR1 MNHNS, CDR2 SASEGT. The length of the CDR3 is 20 residues. Losses at the gene ends were 4 bases for V and 1 base for J; bases not matched to a gene: 18. The CDR3 sequence is CASSARRSGTGDGAKNIQYF. The CDR3 DNA is TGTGCCAGCAGTGCACGGCGCTCCGGGACAGGTGACGGGGCCAAAAACATTCAGTACTTC.

The chain links TRBV7-8 to TRBJ1-6; 7 bases are shared with TRBD1. Germline CDR1 reads SGHVS; CDR2 reads FQNEAQ. After removal of 5 bases from V and 10 bases from J, the junction contained 8 bases not matched to a gene. The CDR3 totals 14 residues. Written as DNA, the CDR3 is TGTGCCAGCAGCCAGGGACAGAGTAGGTCACCCCTCCACTTT. It encodes CASSQGQSRSPLHF.

The chain joins TRBV4-1 to TRBJ2-1, with 11 bases identical to TRBD1. CDR1 is MGHRA and CDR2 is YSYEKL in the germline V gene. The V and J ends lost 1 base and 7 bases, in that order; junction bases with no gene match: 3. CDR3 size: 15 residues. The CDR3 nucleotides read TGCGCCAGCAGCCAAGTCGGGACAGGGGGTAATGAGCAGTTCTTC. It translates to CASSQVGTGGNEQFF.

This rearrangement joins TRBV15 to TRBJ2-7, with a possible D match to TRBD2 (7 bases). CDR3 length equals 14 residues. The germline CDR1 and CDR2 sequences are LNHNV and YYDKDF (reference sequence). V gave up 5 bases and J gave up 2 bases, with 13 bases separating them. CDR3 in amino acids: CATSPREGAYEQYF. CDR3 nucleotide sequence: TGTGCCACCAGCCCAAGGGAGGGGGCCTACGAGCAGTACTTC.

This chain links TRBV28 with TRBJ2-5, with 7 bases identical to TRBD1. V trimming: 6 bases; J trimming: 5 bases; junction bases outside the gene matches: 9. Germline V gives CDR1 MDHEN, CDR2 SYDVKM. The CDR3 runs 14 residues. CDR3 in amino acids: CASSTDRDGETQYF. For the CDR3, the DNA is TGTGCCAGCAGCACCGACAGGGACGGGGAGACCCAGTACTTC.

The chain couples TRBV6-5 to TRBJ2-2; 14 bases are a match to TRBD2. The germline V gene encodes CDR1 MNHEY and CDR2 SVGAGI. J was trimmed by 6 bases and V by 5 bases; bases with no gene match: 2. The CDR3 has 15 amino acids. Here the CDR3 reads CASSRLAGGAGELFF. CDR3 sequence (DNA): TGTGCCAGCAGTCGACTAGCGGGGGGGGCCGGGGAGCTGTTTTTT.

The chain recombines TRBV7-8 with TRBJ1-2; 9 positions agree with TRBD1. Germline V lookup: CDR1 SGHVS, CDR2 FQNEAQ. V shed 6 bases, J shed 6 bases, and the junction held 8 bases outside the gene matches. The CDR3 sequence is 14 residues long. In DNA, the CDR3 is TGTGCCAGCAGAAAACAGGGGGCTTTGAATGGCTACACCTTC. This sequence encodes CASRKQGALNGYTF.

The V gene is TRBV30, the J gene TRBJ2-2, with D maybe TRBD2 (5 bases). Germline V gives CDR1 GTSNPN, CDR2 SVGIG (reference sequence). This CDR3 spans 13 amino acids. Trimming removed 0 bases at V and 5 bases at J, with 7 bases between. The CDR3 nucleotides are TGTGCCTGGAGTGTACCGGGGACCGGGGAGCTGTTTTTT. Protein sequence: CAWSVPGTGELFF.

The chain joins TRBV9 to TRBJ1-5, with unresolved D. V lost 7 bases and J 4 bases, leaving 21 bases between the germline ends. Germline V gives CDR1 SGDLS, CDR2 YYNGEE. This CDR3 is 16 amino acids long. The CDR3 coding sequence is TGTGCCAGCGGCCCTGGAGGAGGCAGGCTGAATCAGCCCCAGCATTTT. Its translation is CASGPGGGRLNQPQHF.

J is TRBJ2-1 and V is TRBV6-1; 12 bases line up with TRBD2. In germline, CDR1 is MNHNS, CDR2 SASEGT. The CDR3 sequence is 15 residues long. J lost 4 bases, V lost 2 bases, and 0 bases had no gene match. CDR3 residues: CASSELAGGYNEQFF. The DNA for the CDR3 is TGTGCCAGCAGTGAACTAGCGGGGGGGTACAATGAGCAGTTCTTC.

The chain combines TRBV15 with TRBJ2-3, with 10 bases identical to TRBD1. CDR3 length equals 16 residues. With V trimmed by 0 bases and J by 1 base, 1 base remained unmatched. From germline, CDR1 is LNHNV and CDR2 YYDKDF (reference sequence). This CDR3 is CATSRETGGGTDTQYF. The CDR3 DNA follows: TGTGCCACCAGCAGAGAGACAGGGGGCGGCACAGATACGCAGTATTTT. Variable domain in full (rest from reference TRBV15 and TRBJ2-3): DAMVIQNPRYQVTQFGKPVTLSCSQTLNHNVMYWYQQKSSQAPKLLFHYYDKDFNNEADTPDNFQSRRPNTSFCFLDIRSPGLGDTAMYLCATSRETGGGTDTQYFGPGTRLTVL.

V usage is TRBV7-2 and J usage is TRBJ1-1, with D possibly being TRBD1 (6 bases). CDR1 SGHTA and CDR2 FQGNSA come from the germline V gene. V was shortened by 1 base and J by 6 bases, with 21 bases between the two germline ends. The length of the CDR3 is 17 residues. The CDR3 DNA sequence: TGTGCCAGCAGCTTAGTGCCTTTACAGTCAGGGGCACCTGAAGCTTTCTTT. Its translation: CASSLVPLQSGAPEAFF.

V is TRBV7-9 and J is TRBJ1-2; TRBD1 might be the D (5 bases). Trimming left V 5 bases short and J 1 base short, with 11 bases between. The CDR3 length is 14 residues. Germline V gives CDR1 SEHNR, CDR2 FQNEAQ (reference sequence). CDR3 nucleotides: TGTGCCAGCAGCCAAGGCGACAGTAACTATGGCTACACCTTC. As protein: CASSQGDSNYGYTF. Full variable domain (missing parts from reference TRBV7-9 and TRBJ1-2): DTGVSQNPRHKITKRGQNVTFRCDPISEHNRLYWYRQTLGQGPEFLTYFQNEAQLEKSRLLSDRFSAERPKGSFSTLEIQRTEQGDSAMYLCASSQGDSNYGYTFGSGTRLTVV.

The J gene is TRBJ1-4, the V gene TRBV5-1; tentative D call: TRBD1 (5 bases). The CDR3 is made up of 17 amino acids. Per the germline V gene, CDR1 is SGHRS and CDR2 is YFSETQ. V was cut by 1 base and J by 0 bases, with 13 bases left in between. The CDR3 DNA reads TGCGCCAGCAGCTTGTTCCTGGGAGGGGCAACTAATGAAAAACTGTTTTTT. Protein: CASSLFLGGATNEKLFF. The full variable domain, completed using reference TRBV5-1 and TRBJ1-4, is KAGVTQTPRYLIKTRGQQVTLSCSPISGHRSVSWYQQTPGQGLQFLFEYFSETQRNKGNFPGRFSGRQFSNSRSEMNVSTLELGDSALYLCASSLFLGGATNEKLFFGSGTQLSVL.

The chain combines TRBV14 with TRBJ2-1; maybe TRBD2 (6 bases). Looked up from germline, CDR1 is SGHDN and CDR2 is FVKESK. There are 14 residues in the CDR3. V lost 3 bases and J 3 bases, leaving 9 bases between the germline ends. In DNA, the CDR3 is TGTGCCAGCAGCCAGTTGACTAGCTACAATGAGCAGTTCTTC. This translates into CASSQLTSYNEQFF. The whole variable domain, filled in from reference TRBV14 and TRBJ2-1, reads EAGVTQFPSHSVIEKGQTVTLRCDPISGHDNLYWYRRVMGKEIKFLLHFVKESKQDESGMPNNRFLAERTGGTYSTLKVQPAELEDSGVYFCASSQLTSYNEQFFGPGTRLTVL.

The chain uses TRBV7-2 and TRBJ1-2, with TRBD1 identical over 9 bases. Germline CDR1 and CDR2: SGHTA and FQGNSA. V lost 4 bases to trimming and J lost 6 bases; unmatched junction nucleotides: 6. This CDR3 is built from 14 residues. The CDR3 nucleotides read TGTGCCAGCAGCTCACAACAGGGGGCGGATGGCTACACCTTC. Amino acids: CASSSQQGADGYTF.

V and J are TRBV7-2 and TRBJ1-5; 10 nucleotides align to TRBD1. The junction had 7 bases not matched to a gene; V was cut back by 5 bases and J by 6 bases. Germline CDR1 and CDR2: SGHTA and FQGNSA. This CDR3 contains 15 residues. The CDR3 DNA sequence: TGTGCCAGCAGCCCGGAGACAGGGGGCAGTCAGCCCCAGCATTTT. It yields the protein CASSPETGGSQPQHF.

The V call is TRBV30, the J call TRBJ2-7; 8 nucleotides line up with TRBD1. The CDR3 contains 16 residues. V dropped 2 bases and J dropped 5; count of bases not matched to a gene: 14. Looked up from germline, CDR1 is GTSNPN and CDR2 is SVGIG (reference sequence). CDR3 nucleotide sequence: TGTGCCTGGAGTCCCTCCTCGGCAGGGGGCGTCGACGAGCAGTACTTC. Translated: CAWSPSSAGGVDEQYF.